The source of this T cell receptor (beta chain) is a study of shared clonotypes between healthy human individuals. The method was immunoSEQ multiplex PCR; TCRdb's version includes in-frame clones alone and lacks a portion of them. The sample yields about 2.2 million clones, 80% to 95% seen once. Trimming took 4 bases from V and 4 from J; bases not matched to a gene: 5. This CDR3 has 14 amino acids. Germline assignment: CDR1 MDHEN and CDR2 SYDVKM. Terminally differentiated effector memory CD45RA+ cells were left out of the naive CD8 fraction, which was CD45RO-negative and positively selected for CCR7.

The sample was naive CD8+ T cells from PBMCs. The sequence was collected from a man aged 18-30 years in good health. Some clones in this sample may be carry-over from other donors' samples. The chain couples TRBV28 to TRBJ2-7, with 9 bases lining up with TRBD1. In DNA, the CDR3 is TGTGCCAGCAGTTACGACAGGGGGTCTTACGAGCAGTACTTC. It specifies CASSYDRGSYEQYF.